One and the same sample provided the 23 T cell receptor beta chains below, sequenced in a study of type 1 and type 2 diabetes patients. The PCR template was genomic DNA. Amplification of the beta chain CDR3 used 30 forward and 13 reverse multiplex primers. TCRdb re-called the multiplex PCR reads through MiXCR, storing one row per CDR3 protein. The table records about 250,000 distinct CDR3 sequences, roughly 50% of them present only once. Sequencing was carried out using peripheral blood mononuclear cells (PBMCs). Receptors were obtained from a man younger than 35 with type 2 diabetes.

The V gene is TRBV20-1, the J gene TRBJ2-1, with a weak D call TRBD2 (6 bases). Trimming removed 5 bases at V and 8 bases at J, with 19 bases between. Germline CDR1 DFQATT, CDR2 SNEGSKA (reference sequence). CDR3 size: 14 residues. CDR3 amino acids: CSADSGNEWDEQFF. CDR3 bases: TGCAGTGCTGATAGCGGCAACGAGTGGGATGAGCAGTTCTTC.

The rearrangement links TRBV20-1 to TRBJ2-7; 10 bases are shared with TRBD1. The V and J ends lost 1 base and 4 bases, in that order; junction bases with no gene match: 7. Germline CDR1 reads DFQATT; CDR2 reads SNEGSKA (reference sequence). The CDR3 spans 15 residues. This CDR3 reads CSARARDRGLYEQYF. In nucleotides, the CDR3 is TGCAGTGCTAGAGCTAGGGACAGGGGCCTTTACGAGCAGTACTTC.

In its sample, this clonotype was seen many times. The chain is built from TRBV10-1 and TRBJ1-1; tentative D call: TRBD1 (6 bases). The CDR3 sequence is 13 residues long. CDR1 is WNHNN and CDR2 is SYGVQD in the germline V gene (reference sequence). V lost 6 bases and J 10 bases, leaving 18 bases between the germline ends. CDR3 residues: CASSPKVQGAAFF. For the CDR3, the DNA is TGCGCCAGCAGCCCGAAGGTACAGGGAGCAGCTTTCTTT.

This clonotype was seen just once. V usage is TRBV5-1 and J usage is TRBJ1-2; 7 bases align to TRBD1. CDR1 SGHRS and CDR2 YFSETQ come from the germline V gene. The CDR3 totals 15 residues. The V gene end was trimmed by 0 bases and the J gene end by 3 bases; junction bases not matched to a gene: 5. The DNA for the CDR3 is TGCGCCAGCAGCTTGGGATCGGGACAGTACTATGGCTACACCTTC. Translated: CASSLGSGQYYGYTF.

The table lists this clonotype with many counts. This sequence joins TRBV15 and TRBJ2-5; 11 bases map to TRBD2. Germline V gene lookup returns CDR1 LNHNV and CDR2 YYDKDF (reference sequence). V dropped 1 base and J dropped 5; count of bases not matched to a gene: 3. CDR3 length equals 15 residues. The CDR3 DNA sequence: TGTGCCACCAGCAGAGGGCTAGCGGGAGGTGAGACCCAGTACTTC. Residues: CATSRGLAGGETQYF.

The CDR3 spells CASSQGGEEKLFF. DNA for the CDR3: TGTGCCAGCAGCCAAGGGGGCGAGGAAAAACTGTTTTTT. The gene calls are TRBV7-2 and TRBJ1-4; TRBD1 matches 7 bases. The CDR3 consists of 13 residues. With 5 bases clipped from V and 8 bases from J, the junction kept 5 bases outside the gene matches. The germline gives CDR1 SGHTA, CDR2 FQGNSA.

This clonotype was observed a few times. The V call is TRBV15, the J call TRBJ2-7; D may match TRBD1 or TRBD2 (5 bases each). Germline V gene lookup returns CDR1 LNHNV and CDR2 YYDKDF (reference sequence). The CDR3 extends over 14 amino acids. Trimming stripped 5 bases from V and 2 bases from J, with 13 bases between. Here the CDR3 DNA reads TGTGCCACCAGCCCGAAGAGGGGAGCCTACGAGCAGTACTTC. This sequence encodes CATSPKRGAYEQYF.

The CDR3 loop is CASSFGQNTEAFF. DNA for the CDR3: TGTGCCAGCAGTTTTGGGCAGAACACTGAAGCTTTCTTT. V and J are TRBV27 and TRBJ1-1; D is ambiguous. The V gene lost 3 bases and the J gene lost 1 base, with 6 bases spanning the gap. Germline CDR1 and CDR2: MNHEY and SMNVEV (reference sequence). The CDR3 totals 13 residues.

The chain has TRBV5-1 and TRBJ2-7, with 9 bases identical to TRBD1. Gene TRBJ2-3 matches the end of the DNA better, so the J call may be wrong. This CDR3 has 15 residues. Germline V CDR1 and CDR2: SGHRS, YFSETQ. CDR3 nucleotides: TGCGCCAGCAGCCTGGGACAGGGTGTGATAGATACGCAGTATTTT. Translated: CASSLGQGVIDTQYF.

Here the CDR3 DNA reads TGTGCCAGCAGTACCGGACAGGCGGGCAATTCACCCCTCCACTTT. Translation gives CASSTGQAGNSPLHF. The chain uses TRBV6-5 and TRBJ1-6, with TRBD1 matching 7 bases. The V and J ends lost 5 bases and 7 bases, in that order; junction bases with no gene match: 8. Germline CDR1 is MNHEY and CDR2 is SVGAGI. CDR3 size: 15 residues.

The V and J genes are TRBV7-2 and TRBJ1-5; maybe TRBD1 (5 bases). The CDR3 has 17 residues. In germline, CDR1 is SGHTA, CDR2 FQGNSA. V was cut by 5 bases and J by 7 bases, with 24 bases left in between. The CDR3: CASSPYWATARGQPQHF. In DNA, the CDR3 is TGTGCCAGCAGCCCCTACTGGGCGACAGCTCGAGGACAGCCCCAGCATTTT.

V gene TRBV7-6 combines with J gene TRBJ2-7, with D perhaps being TRBD1 or TRBD2 (6 bases each). TRBJ2-1 matches the DNA end more closely, so the J call is doubtful. The CDR3 is made up of 15 amino acids. Germline V lookup: CDR1 SGHVS, CDR2 FNYEAQ. The CDR3 reads CASSFVGGRGNEQFF. CDR3 DNA sequence: TGTGCCAGCAGCTTTGTGGGGGGCAGGGGCAATGAGCAGTTCTTC.

This clonotype was recorded a few times. This rearrangement joins TRBV30 to TRBJ1-6; D unclear. The CDR3 contains 11 residues. CDR1 and CDR2 (germline): GTSNPN, SVGIG (reference sequence). Trimming left V 3 bases short and J 7 bases short, with 4 bases between. The CDR3, as DNA: TGTGCCTGGAGCGAAAATTCACCCCTCCACTTT. Amino acid sequence: CAWSENSPLHF. Drawing the rest from reference TRBV30 and TRBJ1-6, the complete variable domain is SQTIHQWPATLVQPVGSPLSLECTVEGTSNPNLYWYRQAAGRGLQLLFYSVGIGQISSEVPQNLSASRPQDRQFILSSKKLLLSDSGFYLCAWSENSPLHFGNGTRLTVT.

This clonotype has just a few counts. V usage is TRBV2 and J usage is TRBJ1-5, with no clear D. The CDR3 has 14 amino acids. V was shortened by 6 bases and J by 3 bases, with 12 bases between the two germline ends. Germline CDR1 is SNHLY and CDR2 is FYNNEI. CDR3 loop: CASSLYGYNQPQHF. The CDR3 DNA sequence: TGTGCCAGCAGCCTCTACGGCTACAATCAGCCCCAGCATTTT. Together with reference TRBV2 and TRBJ1-5, the CDR3 gives the full variable domain: EPEVTQTPSHQVTQMGQEVILRCVPISNHLYFYWYRQILGQKVEFLVSFYNNEISEKSEIFDDQFSVERPDGSNFTLKIRSTKLEDSAMYFCASSLYGYNQPQHFGDGTRLSIL.

Remarks on this clonotype: This sequence may be a read error, since a much larger clone differs from it by one base. Since the CDR3 does not end with the conserved phenylalanine or tryptophan, this likely comes from a read error. The chain is built from TRBV2 and TRBJ1-2; D gene unclear. The CDR3 spans 12 residues. Germline CDR1 and CDR2: SNHLY and FYNNEI. Trimming took 9 bases from V and 6 from J, leaving 14 bases between them. The CDR3 region is CASAFGSDGYTL. DNA for the CDR3: TGTGCCAGTGCTTTCGGGTCCGATGGCTACACCCTC.

The V call is TRBV7-9, the J call TRBJ2-7; 8 bases agree with TRBD1. The germline V gene encodes CDR1 SEHNR and CDR2 FQNEAQ (reference sequence). This CDR3 region has 13 residues. The V gene end was trimmed by 5 bases and the J gene end by 5 bases; junction bases not matched to a gene: 5. This chain's CDR3 is CASSQETGDEQYF. The CDR3 DNA reads TGTGCCAGCAGCCAAGAGACAGGGGACGAGCAGTACTTC. The full variable domain, its missing parts supplied by reference TRBV7-9 and TRBJ2-7, is DTGVSQNPRHKITKRGQNVTFRCDPISEHNRLYWYRQTLGQGPEFLTYFQNEAQLEKSRLLSDRFSAERPKGSFSTLEIQRTEQGDSAMYLCASSQETGDEQYFGPGTRLTVT.

This clonotype was detected many times. The CDR3 DNA is TGCAGTGCTAGTGGGGGCCTTAGGCCCCTCCACTTT. Its translation: CSASGGLRPLHF. The V call is TRBV20-1, the J call TRBJ1-6; D possibly corresponds to TRBD1 (6 bases). The germline V gene has CDR1 DFQATT and CDR2 SNEGSKA (reference sequence). Trimming removed 3 bases from V and 13 bases from J, with 13 bases in between. This CDR3 is 12 amino acids long.

The chain couples TRBV7-6 to TRBJ1-1; no clear D gene. The CDR3 covers 14 residues. Germline V CDR1 and CDR2: SGHVS, FNYEAQ. The V end was cut by 5 bases, the J end by 0 bases, with 10 bases between. For the CDR3, the DNA is TGTGCCAGCAGCCCTCCTGGGGTGAACACTGAAGCTTTCTTT. It translates to CASSPPGVNTEAFF.

The chain links TRBV2 to TRBJ2-7; no reliable D call. The CDR3 has 11 amino acids. The germline CDR1 and CDR2 sequences are SNHLY and FYNNEI. The CDR3 DNA follows: TGTTGGATGGGGATTGGCGCGGAGCAGTACTTC. Amino acids: CWMGIGAEQYF.

The V and J genes are TRBV12-3 or TRBV12-4 and TRBJ2-7; TRBD1 agrees at 9 bases. With 5 bases clipped from V and 3 bases from J, the junction kept 8 bases outside the gene matches. The CDR3 runs 15 residues. Here the CDR3 DNA reads TGTGCCAGCAGTAGGGCTAGACAGGGGGTCTACGAGCAGTACTTC. Translated, it gives CASSRARQGVYEQYF.

This clonotype has only a few counts. V usage is TRBV6-6 and J usage is TRBJ1-2, with 8 bases that match TRBD1. CDR3 size: 15 residues. With 7 bases clipped from V and 0 bases from J, the junction kept 7 bases outside the gene matches. Germline V CDR1 and CDR2: MNHNY, SVGAGI (reference sequence). The CDR3 region has the DNA TGTGCCAGCAAGTTTGGACAGGGAACTAACTATGGCTACACCTTC. It codes for CASKFGQGTNYGYTF.

The chain couples TRBV19 to TRBJ2-1; D is possibly TRBD1 (6 bases). The germline V gene encodes CDR1 LNHDA and CDR2 SQIVND (reference sequence). This CDR3 region has 18 residues. Trimming took 4 bases from V and 5 from J, leaving 24 bases between them. CDR3 region: CASSSLRVGRTDHNEQFF. The CDR3, as DNA: TGTGCCAGTAGTAGTCTGAGGGTTGGCCGGACAGACCACAATGAGCAGTTCTTC. The full variable domain, with the rest looked up from reference TRBV19 and TRBJ2-1, is DGGITQSPKYLFRKEGQNVTLSCEQNLNHDAMYWYRQDPGQGLRLIYYSQIVNDFQKGDIAEGYSVSREKKESFPLTVTSAQKNPTAFYLCASSSLRVGRTDHNEQFFGPGTRLTVL.

This chain uses TRBV30 with TRBJ1-6; D uncertain. The CDR3 contains 14 residues. CDR1 is GTSNPN, CDR2 SVGIG, per germline (reference sequence). V was pared by 0 bases and J by 4 bases, with 7 bases between. The CDR3 loop reads CAWSVTGYNSPLHF. The CDR3 nucleotides are TGTGCCTGGAGTGTAACGGGGTATAATTCACCCCTCCACTTT.